This TCR beta chain is from a study of blood T cell repertoires in COVID-19. CDR1 KGHDR and CDR2 SFDVKD come from the germline V gene. The CDR3 length is 15 residues. Trimming took 0 bases from V and 9 from J, leaving 16 bases between them. Profiling relied on immunoSEQ multiplex PCR, and the TCRdb table lists in-frame clones only, not all of them. The sample records 130,000 to 150,000 clones, roughly 84% being singletons. Sequenced material: peripheral blood. This TCR was sampled from a human donor in a cohort sampled during active COVID-19. The chain recombines TRBV24-1 with TRBJ1-2; TRBD1 might be the D (6 bases). In DNA, the CDR3 is TGTGCCACCAGTGATTTGGGAGGGGGGGAGGATCGCTACACCTTC. Translating it yields CATSDLGGGEDRYTF.